Below, 19 T cell receptor beta chains from the same sample are listed, as sequenced in a study of molecular identifiers for immune sequencing clone quantification. TCRdb used MiXCR to reprocess the PCR reads, holding one entry per CDR3 protein. The table includes 600,000 to 650,000 distinct CDR3 sequences, less than 20% detected once. The sequencing sample was made of naive CD8+ T cells from blood, with Jurkat cell RNA spiked in. Sample subset: FACS-sorted CD8+CD4-CCR7+CD45RA+ naive T cells. The receptors were sampled from a human donor in good health. Some libraries in this study had Jurkat cell RNA spiked in.

This clonotype was recorded only once. The chain joins TRBV29-1 to TRBJ2-5; D gene uncertain. Germline V gives CDR1 SQVTM, CDR2 ANQGSEA. This CDR3 region has 15 residues. V lost 1 base to trimming and J lost 5 bases, with 17 bases between them. The CDR3 DNA reads as TGCAGCGTTGAAGCTAGTTCCTACCGCCGGGAGACCCAGTACTTC. Amino acid sequence: CSVEASSYRRETQYF.

This clonotype was seen repeatedly, ten times or more. The chain joins TRBV3-1 to TRBJ1-4; D is undetermined. This CDR3 comprises 17 residues. From germline, CDR1 is LGHDT and CDR2 YNNKEL (reference sequence). V was pared by 4 bases and J by 2 bases, with 17 bases between. The DNA for the CDR3 is TGTGCCAGCAGCCGACGTCGTGGCGGGCCCACTAATGAAAAACTGTTTTTT. Translated, it gives CASSRRRGGPTNEKLFF.

This clonotype was recorded many times. This chain connects TRBV7-9 to TRBJ2-2; D call uncertain. The CDR3 spans 16 residues. Per germline, CDR1 SEHNR and CDR2 FQNEAQ (reference sequence). The V gene lost 4 bases and the J gene lost 1 base, with 13 bases spanning the gap. The CDR3 nucleotides are TGTGCCAGCAGCTCTTTGTGGGATCTGAACACCGGGGAGCTGTTTTTT. Translation gives CASSSLWDLNTGELFF. The complete variable domain, with remaining parts taken from reference TRBV7-9 and TRBJ2-2, reads DTGVSQNPRHKITKRGQNVTFRCDPISEHNRLYWYRQTLGQGPEFLTYFQNEAQLEKSRLLSDRFSAERPKGSFSTLEIQRTEQGDSAMYLCASSSLWDLNTGELFFGEGSRLTVL.

This clonotype was found a few times. The chain recombines TRBV30 with TRBJ2-7, with TRBD2 as a possible D gene (5 bases). The CDR3 covers 13 residues. Trimming pared 3 bases from V and 2 bases from J, leaving 11 bases between. Germline CDR1 and CDR2: GTSNPN and SVGIG (reference sequence). The CDR3 bases are TGTGCCTGGAGCGAGAGGGCTACCTACGAGCAGTACTTC. Its protein product is CAWSERATYEQYF.

This clonotype occurred many times. J is TRBJ1-1 and V is TRBV20-1; tentatively, D is TRBD1 (6 bases). The CDR3 sequence is 16 residues long. Germline CDR1 is DFQATT and CDR2 is SNEGSKA (reference sequence). V gave up 2 bases and J gave up 1 base, with 17 bases separating them. In nucleotides, the CDR3 is TGCAGTGCTAGACAACCGGACAGCCATGAGAACACTGAAGCTTTCTTT. It yields the protein CSARQPDSHENTEAFF.

There are many counts of this clonotype. The V and J genes are TRBV20-1 and TRBJ1-4; 9 bases map to TRBD1. The V segment lost 4 bases and the J segment 0 bases; nucleotides outside the gene matches: 6. The CDR3 runs 16 residues. The germline V gene has CDR1 DFQATT and CDR2 SNEGSKA (reference sequence). The CDR3 DNA sequence: TGCAGTGCTATGGACAGGGGCCTTGCAACTAATGAAAAACTGTTTTTT. Encoded protein: CSAMDRGLATNEKLFF.

This clonotype showed up just a few times. The chain combines TRBV29-1 with TRBJ2-7; no clear D gene. V gave up 0 bases and J gave up 2 bases, with 11 bases separating them. Germline V gives CDR1 SQVTM, CDR2 ANQGSEA. The CDR3 sequence is 14 residues long. CDR3 bases: TGCAGCGTTGAAGATCCTGCCTACACCTACGAGCAGTACTTC. Amino acids: CSVEDPAYTYEQYF.

In its sample, this clonotype was seen many times. This chain joins TRBV2 and TRBJ1-5; D is unresolved. Germline V CDR1 and CDR2: SNHLY, FYNNEI. Trimming stripped 0 bases from V and 5 bases from J, with 8 bases between. The length of the CDR3 is 14 residues. CDR3: CASSEARDYQPQHF. The CDR3, as DNA: TGTGCCAGCAGTGAAGCTCGGGATTATCAGCCCCAGCATTTT.

This rearrangement joins TRBV30 to TRBJ2-7; D is uncertain. The germline V gene encodes CDR1 GTSNPN and CDR2 SVGIG (reference sequence). The CDR3 loop spans 15 amino acids. The ends were cut back, 0 bases at V and 3 bases at J, with 15 bases in the middle. CDR3 protein: CAWSVGTPIHYEQYF. CDR3 coding DNA: TGTGCCTGGAGTGTAGGAACTCCAATTCACTACGAGCAGTACTTC.

This clonotype appeared many times. The chain couples TRBV6-5 to TRBJ1-1; D unresolved. The germline V and J ends were trimmed by 2 bases and 4 bases, with 11 bases remaining between them. Germline V lookup: CDR1 MNHEY, CDR2 SVGAGI. This CDR3 has 14 residues. CDR3 coding DNA: TGTGCCAGCAGTTACGTCAGCCGAGGCACTGAAGCTTTCTTT. Its translation: CASSYVSRGTEAFF.

This clonotype was found many times. The chain is built from TRBV20-1 and TRBJ2-2; D not resolved. The CDR3 length is 12 residues. The V end was cut by 3 bases, the J end by 6 bases, with 8 bases between. Germline CDR1 reads DFQATT; CDR2 reads SNEGSKA (reference sequence). The CDR3 spells CSASRRAGELFF. CDR3 sequence (DNA): TGCAGTGCTAGCCGTCGCGCCGGGGAGCTGTTTTTT.

This chain connects TRBV28 to TRBJ1-1, with unresolved D. This CDR3 region has 17 residues. The germline V gene has CDR1 MDHEN and CDR2 SYDVKM. The V and J ends lost 2 bases and 3 bases respectively, with 19 bases between them. DNA of the CDR3: TGTGCCAGCAGTTTACCGGGAGTTAGCGCCAGATACACTGAAGCTTTCTTT. Residues: CASSLPGVSARYTEAFF.

CDR3 DNA sequence: TGTGCCAGCAGAAACCGGACAGCACCTAACTATGGCTACACCTTC. Protein sequence: CASRNRTAPNYGYTF. The chain combines TRBV5-5 with TRBJ1-2; maybe TRBD1 (6 bases). The CDR3 extends over 15 amino acids. V lost 5 bases and J 0 bases, leaving 14 bases between the germline ends. CDR1 is SGHKS and CDR2 is YYEKEE in the germline V gene (reference sequence). Supplemented by reference TRBV5-5 and TRBJ1-2, the full variable domain reads DAGVTQSPTHLIKTRGQQVTLRCSPISGHKSVSWYQQVLGQGPQFIFQYYEKEERGRGNFPDRFSARQFPNYSSELNVNALLLGDSALYLCASRNRTAPNYGYTFGSGTRLTVV.

Many counts were recorded for this clonotype. The rearrangement uses TRBV7-9 and TRBJ2-6; D remains ambiguous. The V end was cut by 1 base, the J end by 0 bases, with 10 bases between. Germline CDR1 reads SEHNR; CDR2 reads FQNEAQ (reference sequence). CDR3 length equals 17 residues. The CDR3: CASSLVMVTSGANVLTF. CDR3 DNA sequence: TGTGCCAGCAGCTTAGTTATGGTCACCTCTGGGGCCAACGTCCTGACTTTC.

This chain joins TRBV20-1 and TRBJ2-5, with D perhaps matching TRBD1 (6 bases). This CDR3 is built from 15 residues. The V end was cut by 3 bases, the J end by 5 bases, with 19 bases between. The germline V gene has CDR1 DFQATT and CDR2 SNEGSKA (reference sequence). As DNA, the CDR3 is TGCAGTGCTAGTACAGGGCCAGGGTCGGGGGAGACCCAGTACTTC. This translates into CSASTGPGSGETQYF.

This clonotype occurred many times. The rearrangement links TRBV7-3 to TRBJ2-3; 8 bases map to TRBD2. The CDR3 spans 15 residues. J was trimmed by 1 base and V by 1 base; bases with no gene match: 1. CDR1 is SGHTA, CDR2 FQGTGA, per germline. The CDR3 loop is CASSLKAGGTDTQYF. Here the CDR3 DNA reads TGTGCCAGCAGCTTAAAAGCGGGAGGCACAGATACGCAGTATTTT.

At least ten counts were recorded for this clonotype. The V call is TRBV27, the J call TRBJ1-5, with D perhaps TRBD1 (5 bases). V lost 3 bases, J lost 4 bases, and 16 bases lay in between. From germline, CDR1 is MNHEY and CDR2 SMNVEV (reference sequence). CDR3 length: 16 amino acids. The CDR3 nucleotides are TGTGCCAGCAGTTTGGTGGGACTGAACTCAAATCAGCCCCAGCATTTT. Residues: CASSLVGLNSNQPQHF.

With respect to this clonotype: A read error may be the cause here, since a much bigger clone is one base away. Because it lacks the conserved phenylalanine or tryptophan at the end, this CDR3 is likely a read error. This sequence joins TRBV13 and TRBJ2-4; D may match TRBD1 or TRBD2 (6 bases each). The germline V and J ends were trimmed by 0 bases and 2 bases, with 11 bases remaining between them. CDR1 and CDR2 (germline): PRHDT, FYEKMQ (reference sequence). The CDR3 runs to 16 residues. The CDR3 sequence: CASSLGLGGSKNIQYL. The CDR3 DNA sequence: TGTGCCAGCAGCTTAGGCTTGGGGGGCTCCAAAAACATTCAGTACCTC.

There are many counts of this clonotype. The chain recombines TRBV4-3 with TRBJ2-7, with unresolved D. Germline V gene sequence: CDR1 LGHNA, CDR2 YSLEER. The CDR3 runs 15 residues. The V gene lost 0 bases and the J gene lost 2 bases, with 11 bases spanning the gap. The CDR3 nucleotides are TGCGCCAGCAGCCAAGAACGGAACAGAGCCTACGAGCAGTACTTC. It yields the protein CASSQERNRAYEQYF.